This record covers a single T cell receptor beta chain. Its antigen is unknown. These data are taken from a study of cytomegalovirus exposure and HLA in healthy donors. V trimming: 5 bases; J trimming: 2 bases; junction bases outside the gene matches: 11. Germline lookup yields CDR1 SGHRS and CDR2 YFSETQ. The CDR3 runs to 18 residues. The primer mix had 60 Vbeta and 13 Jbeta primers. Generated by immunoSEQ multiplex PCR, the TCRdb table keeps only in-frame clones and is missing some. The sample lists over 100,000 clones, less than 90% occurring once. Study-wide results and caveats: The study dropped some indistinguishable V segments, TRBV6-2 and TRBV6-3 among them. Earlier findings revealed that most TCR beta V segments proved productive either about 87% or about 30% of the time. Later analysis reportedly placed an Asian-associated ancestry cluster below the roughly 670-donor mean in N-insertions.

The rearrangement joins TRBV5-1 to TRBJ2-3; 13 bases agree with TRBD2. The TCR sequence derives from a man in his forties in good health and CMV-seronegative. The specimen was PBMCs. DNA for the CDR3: TGCGCCAGCAGTCTTCGGACTAGCGGGGGCTCAGACACAGATACGCAGTATTTT. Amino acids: CASSLRTSGGSDTDTQYF.